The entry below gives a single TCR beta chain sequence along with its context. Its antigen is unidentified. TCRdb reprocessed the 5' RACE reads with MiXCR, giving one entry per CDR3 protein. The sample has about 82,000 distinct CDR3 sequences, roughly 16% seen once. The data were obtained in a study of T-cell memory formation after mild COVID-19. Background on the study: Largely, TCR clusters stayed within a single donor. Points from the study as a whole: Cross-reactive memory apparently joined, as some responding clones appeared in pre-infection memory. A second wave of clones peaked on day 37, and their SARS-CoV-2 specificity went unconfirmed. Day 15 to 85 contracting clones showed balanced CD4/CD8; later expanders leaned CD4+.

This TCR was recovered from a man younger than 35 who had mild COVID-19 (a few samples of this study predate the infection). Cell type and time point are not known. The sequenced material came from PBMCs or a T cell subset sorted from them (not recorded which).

The CDR3 reads CASSQDIGGRNQETQYF. The DNA for the CDR3 is TGCGCCAGCAGCCAAGATATAGGGGGACGGAACCAAGAGACCCAGTACTTC. The V gene is TRBV4-1, the J gene TRBJ2-5; possible D gene TRBD1, 6 bases. There are 17 residues in the CDR3. CDR1 MGHRA and CDR2 YSYEKL come from the germline V gene. V was clipped by 0 bases and J by 0 bases, with 14 bases between them.